This T cell receptor (beta chain) originates from a study of T-cell reconstitution after alpha-beta-depleted transplantation in children. This sample's TCRbeta library carried unique molecular identifier barcodes. TCRdb reprocessed the PCR reads via MiXCR and lists one record per CDR3 protein. This sample carries approximately 190,000 distinct CDR3 sequences, about 6% of them seen once, and the ten largest clones take roughly 4.7%. This clonotype occurred a few times. The antigen is unknown. Germline V gives CDR1 SGHTA, CDR2 FQGNSA. This CDR3 region has 14 residues. V lost 5 bases and J 7 bases, leaving 14 bases between the germline ends. Study outcomes and limitations: Diversity and T-cell counts at one year after transplant derived mostly from new T cells.

The V gene is TRBV7-2, the J gene TRBJ2-2; weak D call: TRBD2 (6 bases). Here the sequenced sample was PBMCs, taken before TCRalphabeta/CD19-depleted stem cell transplant. The source is a girl under three years old with combined immunodeficiency, due to receive a stem cell transplant. The CDR3, as DNA: TGTGCCAGCAGCCAATGGGGGGAGGACGGGGAGCTGTTTTTT. Amino acid sequence: CASSQWGEDGELFF.